The T cell receptor (beta chain) described here comes from a study of blood T cells in healthy people across ages. As regards this clonotype: At one end the junction does not follow the germline gene, possibly because of a read error.

Using a J-beta primer mix together with a sample-barcoded 5' primer, a second PCR was run for roughly 7 to 12 cycles. TCRdb analysed the 5' RACE reads with MiXCR anew, one entry per CDR3 protein. This table has fewer than 900,000 distinct CDR3 sequences, 45% to 50% appearing once. This CDR3 contains 13 residues. Germline CDR1 and CDR2: SGDLS and YYNGEE. The chain links TRBV9 to TRBJ2-5; D may match TRBD1 or TRBD2 (5 bases each). The clonotype was recovered from a woman aged 60-70 years in good health. The sequenced sample consisted of blood. DNA for the CDR3: TGCGCCAGCAGCGTGGGACCTCAAGAGACCCAGTACTTC. It specifies CASSVGPQETQYF.